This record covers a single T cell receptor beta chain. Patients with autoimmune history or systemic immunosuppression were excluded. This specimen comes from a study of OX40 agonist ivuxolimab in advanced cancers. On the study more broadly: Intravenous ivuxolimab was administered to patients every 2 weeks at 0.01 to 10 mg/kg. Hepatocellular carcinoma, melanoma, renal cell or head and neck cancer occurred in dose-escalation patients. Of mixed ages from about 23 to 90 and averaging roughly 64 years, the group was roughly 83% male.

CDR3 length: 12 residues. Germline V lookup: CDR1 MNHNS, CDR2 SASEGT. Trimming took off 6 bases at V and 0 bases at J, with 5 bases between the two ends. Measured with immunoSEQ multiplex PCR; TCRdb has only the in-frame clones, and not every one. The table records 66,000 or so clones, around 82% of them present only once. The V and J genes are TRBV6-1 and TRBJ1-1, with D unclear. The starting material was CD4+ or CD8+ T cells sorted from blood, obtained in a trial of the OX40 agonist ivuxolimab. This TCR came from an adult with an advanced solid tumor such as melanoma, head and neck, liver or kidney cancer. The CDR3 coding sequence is TGTGCCAGCAGCCACATGAACACTGAAGCTTTCTTT. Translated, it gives CASSHMNTEAFF.